This T cell receptor (beta chain) was captured in a study of regulatory T cells in long-lasting Graves disease. As for the study in general: Duration of antithyroid drug therapy among newly diagnosed Graves' patients was under 3 months. General study points: Persistent disease exhibited a predilection for TRBV28, TRBJ1-2 and TRBJ2-5.

There are a few counts of this clonotype. Its antigen remains unidentified. The germline CDR1 and CDR2 sequences are LGHDT and YNNKEL (reference sequence). The CDR3 contains 15 residues. Deletions cut 1 base from V and 0 bases from J, with 7 bases between. The time point denotes: newly diagnosed GD, antithyroid drugs for less than 3 months. Extracted RNA from PBMCs served as the source of the TCR library. Investigators prepared the TCR beta libraries by applying iRepertoire HTBI primers and Arm-PCR of CDR3 regions. TCRdb fed the multiplex PCR reads into MiXCR, producing one record per CDR3 protein. Counted here are 450,000 to 700,000 distinct CDR3 sequences, approximately 15% occurring once; the ten biggest clones make up over 7.5%. The data also belong to a second study, concerning T cells in Graves' hyperthyroidism and ophthalmopathy. According to that study: Uncontrolled infection, other autoimmune disease, pregnancy or lactation disqualified patients from enrolment.

The chain couples TRBV3-1 to TRBJ2-4, with D hard to call. This TCR was sampled from a young man with Graves disease. Sequencing was performed on peripheral blood mononuclear cells (PBMCs), taken at new diagnosis, from a patient treated with antithyroid drugs. CDR3 nucleotide sequence: TGTGCCAGCAGCCAAGGGCAGCTAGCCAAAAACATTCAGTACTTC. Encoded protein: CASSQGQLAKNIQYF.